Described below is a single TCR beta chain sequence and its context. Which antigen it targets is not known. The data originate from a study of T cells expressing NK-cell markers (dated by TCRdb to 2018 to 2021). Describing the broader study: Three sorted T-cell subsets (CD3+CD56+NKG2C+, CD3+CD56+NKG2C- and CD3+CD56-NKG2C+) from fewer than 10 donors had their TCR beta-chain repertoires profiled. Among the eight sequenced donors, only one was HCMV-seronegative, while the other seven were HCMV-seropositive. The eight sequenced donors were randomly selected healthy volunteers, three men and five women. The libraries were sequenced on Illumina HiSeq 2000/2500, MiSeq or NextSeq, producing 2 x 150 bp reads. The paper as a whole reports these results and caveats: It remained unclear whether the expanded NKG2C-expressing T cell clones were specific for HCMV antigens. For several donors, the dominant CD3+CD56+NKG2C+ clonotypes were among the top 10 CD8+ clonotypes and accounted for about 1.0-8% of CD8+ T cells. Those dominant clonotypes were again the most abundant among CD3+CD56-NKG2C+ cells in a handful of donors, at roughly 25-65%.

A commercial ELISA kit detecting HCMV-specific IgG in serum was used to determine HCMV serostatus. Ficoll density gradient centrifugation was used to isolate peripheral blood mononuclear cells from blood. Sequencing relied on an Illumina HiSeq 2000. TCR beta cDNA libraries were prepared using 5'RACE template switching, which introduced a universal primer site and unique molecular identifiers. cDNA synthesis was primed from the TCR beta constant segment, followed by two successive PCR amplification steps. The authors processed their data as follows. MIGEC handled demultiplexing of the reads and grouping by UMI, while MiTCR was used to assemble and quantify clonotypes. To exclude erroneous sequences, any TCR cDNA sequence not supported by at least two reads was discarded. The tcR package was used for downstream repertoire analysis, and clonotypes were matched across fractions by CDR3 nucleotide sequence plus V segment. Antigen specificity was annotated against VDJdb with VDJmatch, allowing one amino acid substitution in CDR3. TCRdb reprocessed the raw reads; every CDR3 protein sequence is a single record, and DNA is not supplied. It is TCRdb's table, rather than the study itself, that gives the V and J calls and clone size. The sample's records list about 550,000 distinct CDR3 sequences. The ten biggest clones cover approximately 3.5% of the sample.

Sequences were obtained from blood T cells: a sorted CD56 or NKG2C T cell subset, CD4+ or CD8+ T cells, or bulk PBMC T cells (not recorded which). The clonotype comes from a man younger than 30 in good health. Donor details come from another sample of the same person, matched by shared clones.

For the CDR3, the sequence is CATAGTSPTDTQYF. The sequence links TRBV12-3 or TRBV12-4 to TRBJ2-3; checking the TCRdb D call of TRBD2 is not possible without DNA. Spanning cysteine to phenylalanine, the CDR3 consists of 14 amino acids. The DNA is not on file.